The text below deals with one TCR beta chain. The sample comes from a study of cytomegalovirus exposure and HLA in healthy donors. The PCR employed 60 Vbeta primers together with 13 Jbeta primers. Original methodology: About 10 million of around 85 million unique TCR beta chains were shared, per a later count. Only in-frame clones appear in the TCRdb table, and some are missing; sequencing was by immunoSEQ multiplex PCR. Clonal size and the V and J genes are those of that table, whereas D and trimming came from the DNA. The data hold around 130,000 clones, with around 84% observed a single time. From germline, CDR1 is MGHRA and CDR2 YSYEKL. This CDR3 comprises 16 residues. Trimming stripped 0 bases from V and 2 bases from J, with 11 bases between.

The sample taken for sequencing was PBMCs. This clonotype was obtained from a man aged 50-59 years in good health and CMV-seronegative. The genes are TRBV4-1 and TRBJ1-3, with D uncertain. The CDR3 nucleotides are TGCGCCAGCAGCCAAGACGGGAGGACCCCTGGAAACACCATATATTTT. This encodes CASSQDGRTPGNTIYF.